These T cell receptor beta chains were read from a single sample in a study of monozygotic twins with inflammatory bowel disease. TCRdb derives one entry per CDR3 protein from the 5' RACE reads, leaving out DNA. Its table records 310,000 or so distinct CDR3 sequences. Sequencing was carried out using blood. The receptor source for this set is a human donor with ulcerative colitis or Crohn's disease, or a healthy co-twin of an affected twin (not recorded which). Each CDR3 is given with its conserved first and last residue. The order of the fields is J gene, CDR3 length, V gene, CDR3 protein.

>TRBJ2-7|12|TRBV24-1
CATSDYNGEQYF
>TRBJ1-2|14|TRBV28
CASSLVDRNYGYTF
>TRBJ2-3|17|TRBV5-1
CASSWPLLAGGSDTQYF
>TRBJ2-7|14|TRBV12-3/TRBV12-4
CASTLGQGGYEQYF
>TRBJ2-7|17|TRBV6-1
CASSTSSTGVSDYEQYF
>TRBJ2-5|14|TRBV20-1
CSARDPLKQETQYF
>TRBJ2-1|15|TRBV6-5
CASSYGSGRSSEQFF
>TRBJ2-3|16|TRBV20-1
CSATSGRHSSTDTQYF
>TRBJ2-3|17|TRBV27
CASTPIQLAGGPDTQYF
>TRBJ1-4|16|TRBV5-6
CASSLGPRKGDEKLFF
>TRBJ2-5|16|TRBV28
CASSLTSGGLKETQYF
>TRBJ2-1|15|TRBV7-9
CASSSQAGGPDEQFF
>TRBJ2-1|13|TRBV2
CASTGVPYNEQFF
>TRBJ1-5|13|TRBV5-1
CASSLEGSQPQHF
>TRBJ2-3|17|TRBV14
CASSLRGLAGGTDTQYF
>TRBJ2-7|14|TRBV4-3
CASSPSGGYYEQYF
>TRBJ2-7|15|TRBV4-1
CASSQEKGRTYEQYF
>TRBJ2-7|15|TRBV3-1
CASSPAIQGSYEQYF
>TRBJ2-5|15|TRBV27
CASSPMGTSGETQYF
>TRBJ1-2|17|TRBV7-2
CASSIRPTGVVNYGYTF
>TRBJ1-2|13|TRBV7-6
CASSPRGGYGYTF
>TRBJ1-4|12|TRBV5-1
CASRRGNEKLFF
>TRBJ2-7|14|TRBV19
CASSLAGGPHEQYF
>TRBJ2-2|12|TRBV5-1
CASSADAGELFF
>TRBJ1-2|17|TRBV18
CASSPMAAGAWDSGYTF
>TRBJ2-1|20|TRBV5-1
CASSLGLINGWRSGNNEQFF
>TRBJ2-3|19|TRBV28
CASSHTQPGWASSTDTQYF
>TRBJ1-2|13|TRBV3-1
CASSQVGGNGYTF
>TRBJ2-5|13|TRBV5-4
CASSFITRETQYF
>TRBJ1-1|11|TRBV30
CAWRWNTEAFF
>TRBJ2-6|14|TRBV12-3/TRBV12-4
CATHTLSGANVLTF
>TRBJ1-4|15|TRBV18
CASSPGPDRDEKLFF
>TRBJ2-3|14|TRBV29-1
CSVESAGNTDTQYF
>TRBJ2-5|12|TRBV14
CASSQVRKTQYF
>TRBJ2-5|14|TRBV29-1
CSVEDHEAQETQYF
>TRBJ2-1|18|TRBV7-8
CASSLGPPGRELIYEQFF
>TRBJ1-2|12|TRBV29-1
CSVEDRVYGYTF
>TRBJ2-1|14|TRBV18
CASSPPFQDHEQFF
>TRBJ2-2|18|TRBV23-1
CASSQSIGQGPHTGELFF
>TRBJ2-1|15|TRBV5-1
CASSSRTSGDNEQFF
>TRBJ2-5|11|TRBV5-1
CASRLKETQYF
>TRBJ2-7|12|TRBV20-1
CSTGTDTYEQYF
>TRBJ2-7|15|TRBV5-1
CASSVTGGTSYEQYF
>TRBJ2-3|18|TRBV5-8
CASSLDEPLAVSTDTQYF
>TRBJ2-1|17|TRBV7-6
CASSLLAEDRALQEQFF
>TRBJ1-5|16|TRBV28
CASSPWDREAHQPQHF
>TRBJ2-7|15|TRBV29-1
CSVGTDRGGYYEQYF
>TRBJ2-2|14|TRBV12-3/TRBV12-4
CASRLTANTGELFF
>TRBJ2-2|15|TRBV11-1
CATTGGRGSVGELFF
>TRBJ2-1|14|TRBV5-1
CASSLTLAIYEQFF
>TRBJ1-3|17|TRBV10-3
CAISEPHRGNAGNTIYF
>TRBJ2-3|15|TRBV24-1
CATSYFGSSGDTQYF